These T cell receptor beta chains were read from a single sample in a study of radiation and T cells in renal cell carcinoma. Sequenced by immunoSEQ multiplex PCR; TCRdb stores in-frame clones only, minus some. The data show approximately 94,000 clones, over 75% seen once. Here the sequenced sample was blood, taken from a patient whose treatment included radiotherapy and nephrectomy. The receptors were gathered from a man aged 55 to 70 with renal cell carcinoma. Each CDR3 is given with its conserved first and last residue. D genes are given only for firm matches. Only some rows state a clone size, as once, few, many or a class for expanded clones.

d_gene | abundance | j_gene | v_gene | CDR3nt | CDR3aa
- | once | TRBJ2-7 | TRBV27 | TGTGCCAGCAGGCGACTCTTCGTTTCGGGCATAGACTACGAGCAGTACTTC | CASRRLFVSGIDYEQYF
TRBD2 | - | TRBJ2-1 | TRBV7-9 | TGTGCCAGCAGCCTACTCGGGAGGTACATGGACAATGAGCAGTTCTTC | CASSLLGRYMDNEQFF
TRBD1 | - | TRBJ1-1 | TRBV6-1 | TGTGCCAGCAGTGAAGCAAGGACAGGGAACACTGAAGCTTTCTTT | CASSEARTGNTEAFF
- | - | TRBJ2-3 | TRBV9 | TGTGCCAGCAGCGTACTAGCTTCAGATACGCAGTATTTT | CASSVLASDTQYF
- | - | TRBJ1-2 | TRBV6-1 | TGTGCCAGCAGTGAAGGAGGATTTTATGGCTACACCTTC | CASSEGGFYGYTF
TRBD1 | - | TRBJ2-7 | TRBV18 | TGTGCCAGCTCCACGGACAGGGGTTACGAGCAGTACTTC | CASSTDRGYEQYF
- | - | TRBJ1-3 | TRBV25-1 | TGTGCCAGCAGTGAAGGGTCCACTGGAAACACCATATATTTT | CASSEGSTGNTIYF
- | once | TRBJ2-3 | TRBV19 | TGTGCCAGTAGTATTAGCATAAGGCGGGCAGATACGCAGTATTTT | CASSISIRRADTQYF
- | - | TRBJ2-7 | TRBV29-1 | TGCAGCGTGTCCAGGGTAGGATCCTACGAGCAGTACTTC | CSVSRVGSYEQYF
TRBD1 | - | TRBJ2-1 | TRBV28 | TGTGCCAGCAGTAGCCGGGACAGGATATACAATGAGCAGTTCTTC | CASSSRDRIYNEQFF
- | - | TRBJ1-2 | TRBV4-1 | TGCGCCAGCAGCCAAGTAAGGGCTGGCAGCTACACCTTC | CASSQVRAGSYTF
- | - | TRBJ2-1 | TRBV28 | TGTGCCAGCAGTTCCCCCGGGACAACGTACAATGAGCAGTTCTTC | CASSSPGTTYNEQFF